The 31 T cell receptor beta chains in this list originate from one sample, sequenced in a study of T cell changes during pregnancy in multiple sclerosis. Sequencing used immunoSEQ multiplex PCR; TCRdb keeps in-frame clones, though not all of them. Of roughly 32,000 clones listed, roughly nine tenths are singletons. This material consisted of CD8+ T cells from peripheral blood mononuclear cells, taken in the third trimester of pregnancy. The origin of the receptors is a female donor with multiple sclerosis, enrolled in a pregnancy study.

The chain recombines TRBV7-8 with TRBJ1-1, with 9 nucleotides matching TRBD1. Germline-derived CDR1 and CDR2 are SGHVS and FQNEAQ. J lost 1 base, V lost 6 bases, and 9 bases had no gene match. The CDR3 spans 16 residues. The CDR3 spells CASSYYTDRGNTEAFF. The CDR3 nucleotides read TGTGCCAGCAGTTACTACACGGACAGGGGGAACACTGAAGCTTTCTTT.

This clone has just one count. V gene TRBV7-9 combines with J gene TRBJ1-2; D call uncertain. This CDR3 is 14 amino acids long. Germline V gene sequence: CDR1 SEHNR, CDR2 FQNEAQ (reference sequence). The ends were cut back, 1 base at V and 2 bases at J, with 8 bases in the middle. CDR3 residues: CASSLGESNYGYTF. CDR3 DNA sequence: TGTGCCAGCAGCTTAGGAGAATCCAACTATGGCTACACCTTC.

This chain links TRBV2 with TRBJ2-1; 7 bases fit TRBD2. Germline V lookup: CDR1 SNHLY, CDR2 FYNNEI. V was pared by 7 bases and J by 0 bases, with 3 bases of the junction left unmatched. The CDR3 contains 14 residues. In DNA, the CDR3 is TGTGCCAGCAACTGGGAGGGCTCCTACAATGAGCAGTTCTTC. It specifies CASNWEGSYNEQFF.

The chain is built from TRBV7-2 and TRBJ1-1; 9 positions match TRBD1. The CDR3 consists of 13 residues. Germline V lookup: CDR1 SGHTA, CDR2 FQGNSA. The ends lost 3 bases at V and 8 bases at J; junction bases unmatched: 4. CDR3 sequence (DNA): TGTGCCAGCAGCTTTGGACAGGGGAAGGAAGCTTTCTTT. This gives the protein CASSFGQGKEAFF.

The chain combines TRBV5-4 with TRBJ2-7; no clear D. V lost 4 bases to trimming and J lost 2 bases, with 13 bases between them. The CDR3 is 14 amino acids. CDR1 is SGHNT, CDR2 YYREEE, per germline (reference sequence). The CDR3 loop is CASSRTVATYEQYF. In nucleotides, the CDR3 is TGTGCCAGCAGCCGTACGGTCGCGACCTACGAGCAGTACTTC.

The chain combines TRBV5-1 with TRBJ2-6; 8 bases fit TRBD2. Germline V gives CDR1 SGHRS, CDR2 YFSETQ. The V gene end was trimmed by 1 base and the J gene end by 2 bases; junction bases not matched to a gene: 2. The CDR3 is 16 residues long. The DNA of the CDR3 is TGCGCCAGCAGCTTGTCCGGGGGGGCTGGGGCCAACGTCCTGACTTTC. This gives the protein CASSLSGGAGANVLTF.

The chain employs TRBV5-1 and TRBJ2-7; 8 nucleotides line up with TRBD1. After removal of 5 bases from V and 1 base from J, the junction contained 2 bases not matched to a gene. The CDR3 has 13 amino acids. Germline values: CDR1 SGHRS, CDR2 YFSETQ. In DNA, the CDR3 is TGCGCCAGCAGGGACAGGGAGTCCTACGAGCAGTACTTC. This sequence encodes CASRDRESYEQYF.

The chain has TRBV10-3 and TRBJ2-7, with 9 bases aligning to TRBD2. J was trimmed by 0 bases and V by 2 bases; bases with no gene match: 5. CDR3 length equals 16 residues. Germline V gene sequence: CDR1 ENHRY, CDR2 SYGVKD. CDR3 bases: TGTGCCATCAGTGAGATGACTAGCGGACTCTCCTACGAGCAGTACTTC. This gives the protein CAISEMTSGLSYEQYF.

This chain joins TRBV9 and TRBJ2-3; possibly TRBD2 for D (7 bases). This CDR3 contains 15 residues. Looked up from germline, CDR1 is SGDLS and CDR2 is YYNGEE. V was trimmed by 6 bases and J by 3 bases, leaving 17 bases between them. For the CDR3, the DNA is TGTGCCAGCACCCAAGGGGGGGCGAGTACAGATACGCAGTATTTT. It is translated as CASTQGGASTDTQYF.

The V and J genes are TRBV5-1 and TRBJ2-7; D may be TRBD1 (5 bases). The CDR3 sequence is 15 residues long. Between the trimmed V and J ends, which lost 0 bases and 3 bases, there was a span of 13 bases. Germline CDR1 SGHRS, CDR2 YFSETQ. In DNA form, the CDR3 reads TGCGCCAGCAGCTTGGCCATAGACAGAAACTACGAGCAGTACTTC. Translating it yields CASSLAIDRNYEQYF.

The V and J genes are TRBV28 and TRBJ2-7, with 7 bases aligning to TRBD2. V gave up 8 bases and J gave up 3 bases; unmatched junction bases: 10. The CDR3 loop spans 14 amino acids. The germline V gene has CDR1 MDHEN and CDR2 SYDVKM. The chain's CDR3 is CASSFGEGGYEQYF. The CDR3 region has the DNA TGTGCCAGCTCCTTCGGGGAGGGTGGCTACGAGCAGTACTTC.

This clone appeared once. The chain links TRBV4-2 to TRBJ1-5; weak D call: TRBD1 (6 bases). Germline CDR1 and CDR2: LGHNA and YNFKEQ. Deletions cut 1 base from V and 0 bases from J, with 10 bases between. CDR3 length: 16 amino acids. The CDR3 protein is CASSQAGTNSNQPQHF. The CDR3 coding sequence is TGTGCCAGCAGCCAAGCCGGGACAAATAGCAATCAGCCCCAGCATTTT.

The chain is built from TRBV4-2 and TRBJ2-7; D perhaps matches TRBD1 (6 bases). The CDR3 is made up of 16 amino acids. Trimming removed 0 bases from V and 6 bases from J, with 18 bases in between. Per the germline V gene, CDR1 is LGHNA and CDR2 is YNFKEQ. In nucleotides, the CDR3 is TGTGCCAGCAGCCAAGATAGGGGGAAGAAAGAGTCCGAGCAGTACTTC. This sequence encodes CASSQDRGKKESEQYF.

This clone is a singleton in its sample. This chain connects TRBV6-1 to TRBJ1-5, with D possibly being TRBD1 (5 bases). This CDR3 contains 14 residues. Germline V gene lookup returns CDR1 MNHNS and CDR2 SASEGT. The germline V and J ends were trimmed by 4 bases and 6 bases, with 13 bases remaining between them. The CDR3: CASSGGSGGQPQHF. The CDR3 DNA reads TGTGCCAGCAGTGGCGGGTCCGGGGGTCAGCCCCAGCATTTT.

The chain recombines TRBV2 with TRBJ2-5, with D tentatively TRBD2 (6 bases). Germline V CDR1 and CDR2: SNHLY, FYNNEI. Trimming shortened V by 7 bases and J by 5 bases, and 11 bases separated the two germline ends. The CDR3 runs 12 residues. CDR3 residues: CASNPGVETQYF. The CDR3 bases are TGTGCCAGCAATCCGGGAGTGGAGACCCAGTACTTC. The full variable domain, in which reference TRBV2 and TRBJ2-5 provide the parts outside the CDR3, is EPEVTQTPSHQVTQMGQEVILRCVPISNHLYFYWYRQILGQKVEFLVSFYNNEISEKSEIFDDQFSVERPDGSNFTLKIRSTKLEDSAMYFCASNPGVETQYFGPGTRLLVL.

This clone was counted only a few times. The chain recombines TRBV5-1 with TRBJ1-1, with TRBD1 identical over 8 bases. The CDR3 consists of 17 residues. Germline CDR1 is SGHRS and CDR2 is YFSETQ. V lost 4 bases, J lost 2 bases, and 13 bases stayed unmatched. For the CDR3, the DNA is TGCGCCAGCAGCCCGAGGGGGCGGACAGGGAAAAACACTGAAGCTTTCTTT. Translating it yields CASSPRGRTGKNTEAFF.

This chain connects TRBV7-9 to TRBJ1-1, with D maybe TRBD1 (6 bases). The CDR3 consists of 11 residues. Germline CDR1 is SEHNR and CDR2 is FQNEAQ (reference sequence). V was clipped by 7 bases and J by 3 bases, with 6 bases between them. DNA for the CDR3: TGTGCCAGCAAGGGGGACACTGAAGCTTTCTTT. This translates into CASKGDTEAFF.

The CDR3 sequence is CASSGLAGVSYNEQFF. The CDR3 DNA follows: TGCGCCAGCAGTGGACTAGCGGGAGTATCCTACAATGAGCAGTTCTTC. V usage is TRBV10-1 and J usage is TRBJ2-1; 12 positions match TRBD2. The CDR3 totals 16 residues. V gave up 4 bases and J gave up 1 base; unmatched junction bases: 2. The germline gives CDR1 WNHNN, CDR2 SYGVQD (reference sequence).

V gene TRBV27 combines with J gene TRBJ2-7; the match to TRBD1 covers 8 bases. Germline trimming cut 6 bases from V and 6 bases from J; bases unmatched to any gene: 4. In germline, CDR1 is MNHEY, CDR2 SMNVEV (reference sequence). The CDR3 runs 12 residues. In nucleotides, the CDR3 is TGTGCCAGCAGCCGACAGGGGAGCGAGCAGTACTTC. It encodes CASSRQGSEQYF.

The CDR3 loop is CASSPTGLSSSYNEQFF. DNA for the CDR3: TGTGCCAGCAGCCCGACCGGACTCTCCAGCTCCTACAATGAGCAGTTCTTC. The chain couples TRBV7-3 to TRBJ2-1, with D possibly being TRBD2 (5 bases). In germline, CDR1 is SGHTA, CDR2 FQGTGA. The CDR3 covers 17 residues. V lost 5 bases, J lost 0 bases, and 17 bases lay in between.

V gene TRBV5-4 combines with J gene TRBJ1-5; D is possibly TRBD1 (5 bases). Trimming removed 2 bases at V and 1 base at J, with 7 bases between. Germline V gene data show CDR1 as SGHNT and CDR2 as YYREEE (reference sequence). This CDR3 region has 14 residues. CDR3 bases: TGTGCCAGCAGCTTTGGGGGGAGCAATCAGCCCCAGCATTTT. This sequence encodes CASSFGGSNQPQHF. Together with reference TRBV5-4 and TRBJ1-5, the CDR3 gives the full variable domain: ETGVTQSPTHLIKTRGQQVTLRCSSQSGHNTVSWYQQALGQGPQFIFQYYREEENGRGNFPPRFSGLQFPNYSSELNVNALELDDSALYLCASSFGGSNQPQHFGDGTRLSIL.

The chain combines TRBV7-6 with TRBJ2-2; 8 positions agree with TRBD2. Losses at the gene ends were 1 base for V and 6 bases for J; bases not matched to a gene: 4. This CDR3 contains 15 residues. Germline values: CDR1 SGHVS, CDR2 FNYEAQ. The CDR3: CASSLGAGVAGELFF. CDR3 coding DNA: TGTGCCAGCAGCTTAGGAGCGGGAGTGGCCGGGGAGCTGTTTTTT.

V gene TRBV27 combines with J gene TRBJ2-1, with a tentative D call TRBD1 (5 bases). Trimming shortened V by 2 bases and J by 2 bases, and 10 bases separated the two germline ends. The germline V gene has CDR1 MNHEY and CDR2 SMNVEV (reference sequence). The length of the CDR3 is 15 residues. This chain's CDR3 is CASSLPTDTYNEQFF. The CDR3 DNA is TGTGCCAGCAGTTTACCGACGGACACCTACAATGAGCAGTTCTTC.

This chain connects TRBV4-2 to TRBJ2-2, with 12 bases identical to TRBD2. The length of the CDR3 is 21 residues. The ends lost 3 bases at V and 2 bases at J; junction bases unmatched: 16. CDR1 and CDR2 (germline): LGHNA, YNFKEQ. CDR3 nucleotides: TGTGCCAGCAGCCACGCTCCTCAGACTAGCGGGGGCCCTCTCAACACCGGGGAGCTGTTTTTT. Translating gives CASSHAPQTSGGPLNTGELFF.

The chain employs TRBV5-8 and TRBJ1-5, with TRBD1 matching 8 bases. This CDR3 spans 15 amino acids. CDR1 is SGHTS, CDR2 YDEGEE, per germline. With V trimmed by 4 bases and J by 4 bases, 7 bases remained unmatched. In nucleotides, the CDR3 is TGTGCCAGCAGCCCAGGACAGGGCCTTAATCAGCCCCAGCATTTT. Amino acid sequence: CASSPGQGLNQPQHF.

The chain combines TRBV25-1 with TRBJ1-1; TRBD1 is a possible D gene (5 bases). The CDR3 is 14 residues long. Germline V gives CDR1 MGHDK, CDR2 SYGVNS. V dropped 1 base and J dropped 4 bases, with 10 bases sitting between them. CDR3 in amino acids: CASSESTGLTEAFF. CDR3 nucleotide sequence: TGTGCCAGCAGTGAATCTACAGGTCTCACTGAAGCTTTCTTT.

This chain links TRBV28 with TRBJ2-1; 8 bases agree with TRBD2. With V trimmed by 4 bases and J by 5 bases, 10 bases remained unmatched. CDR3 length: 16 amino acids. Looked up from germline, CDR1 is MDHEN and CDR2 is SYDVKM. The CDR3 loop reads CASSYLPGTRDNEQFF. The CDR3 DNA reads TGTGCCAGCAGTTACCTCCCCGGGACTAGAGACAATGAGCAGTTCTTC.

The chain employs TRBV27 and TRBJ2-1; TRBD1 is a possible D gene (7 bases). The CDR3 contains 15 residues. The ends were cut back, 8 bases at V and 7 bases at J, with 21 bases in the middle. The germline V gene encodes CDR1 MNHEY and CDR2 SMNVEV (reference sequence). The CDR3 reads CASHPSTGRINEQFF. DNA of the CDR3: TGTGCCAGCCATCCTTCGACAGGGAGGATTAATGAGCAGTTCTTC.

The chain combines TRBV9 with TRBJ1-1, with D perhaps TRBD1 (6 bases). Trimming shortened V by 3 bases and J by 1 base, and 16 bases separated the two germline ends. In germline, CDR1 is SGDLS, CDR2 YYNGEE. This CDR3 is 16 amino acids long. The DNA for the CDR3 is TGTGCCAGCAGCGCAGATAGGGGGTTGAGGAACACTGAAGCTTTCTTT. This translates into CASSADRGLRNTEAFF. Combining the CDR3 with reference TRBV9 and TRBJ1-1 gives the whole variable domain DSGVTQTPKHLITATGQRVTLRCSPRSGDLSVYWYQQSLDQGLQFLIQYYNGEERAKGNILERFSAQQFPDLHSELNLSSLELGDSALYFCASSADRGLRNTEAFFGQGTRLTVV.

The rearrangement uses TRBV27 and TRBJ2-7; D is ambiguous. V was clipped by 7 bases and J by 4 bases, with 8 bases between them. CDR3 length: 11 amino acids. Germline V gives CDR1 MNHEY, CDR2 SMNVEV (reference sequence). The CDR3 region has the DNA TGTGCCAGCACTGGCGGATACGAGCAGTACTTC. Translated, it gives CASTGGYEQYF.

V usage is TRBV5-1 and J usage is TRBJ1-2; a possible D gene is TRBD1 (6 bases). V was shortened by 0 bases and J by 7 bases, with 7 bases between the two germline ends. Germline loops: CDR1 SGHRS, CDR2 YFSETQ. This CDR3 region has 12 residues. In DNA, the CDR3 is TGCGCCAGCAGCTTGGACAGGGCTGGCTACACCTTC. Translating gives CASSLDRAGYTF. The full variable domain, completed using reference TRBV5-1 and TRBJ1-2, is KAGVTQTPRYLIKTRGQQVTLSCSPISGHRSVSWYQQTPGQGLQFLFEYFSETQRNKGNFPGRFSGRQFSNSRSEMNVSTLELGDSALYLCASSLDRAGYTFGSGTRLTVV.